These T cell receptor beta chains were read from a single sample in a study of beta chain features in type 1 diabetes. Here immunoSEQ multiplex PCR was the method, and the copy in TCRdb shows in-frame clones only, minus some. The sample records around 710,000 clones, about an eighth being singletons. The sequenced sample consisted of naive CD4+ T cells from blood. Every receptor here comes from a man aged 30 to 39 with type 1 diabetes. Each CDR3 is given with its conserved first and last residue. Each record gives: V gene, clone size, D gene, J gene, CDR3 DNA, CDR3 protein. A D gene is named only where the DNA matches it firmly. Clone size is shown for a subset of rows, as once, few, many or a class of expanded clone.

V gene: TRBV27; clone size: few; D gene: -; J gene: TRBJ1-6; CDR3 DNA: TGTGCCAGCAGCCCGGCCCGATTGGCAAGCTCCTATAATTCACCCCTCCACTTT; CDR3 protein: CASSPARLASSYNSPLHF
V gene: TRBV4-2; clone size: -; D gene: -; J gene: TRBJ2-7; CDR3 DNA: TGTGCCAGCAGCCAAGATCAGGGGATGCTTGGCCACGAGCAGTACTTC; CDR3 protein: CASSQDQGMLGHEQYF
V gene: TRBV9; clone size: few; D gene: TRBD1; J gene: TRBJ2-6; CDR3 DNA: TGTGCCAGCAGTCCGTGGGACAGACTTTCTGGGGCCAACGTCCTGACTTTC; CDR3 protein: CASSPWDRLSGANVLTF
V gene: TRBV6-5; clone size: -; D gene: TRBD1; J gene: TRBJ1-1; CDR3 DNA: TGTGCCAGCAGTTACCTAGAGGGGGCCGGCACTGAAGCTTTCTTT; CDR3 protein: CASSYLEGAGTEAFF
V gene: TRBV11-3; clone size: -; D gene: -; J gene: TRBJ2-6; CDR3 DNA: TGTGCCAGCAGCCCTGTCCTGGCTCGCGGGGCCAACGTCCTGACTTTC; CDR3 protein: CASSPVLARGANVLTF
V gene: TRBV2; clone size: few; D gene: -; J gene: TRBJ1-2; CDR3 DNA: TGTGCCAGCAGTGAAGATTACGGCAGCGGAGGAGATGGCTACACCTTC; CDR3 protein: CASSEDYGSGGDGYTF
V gene: TRBV5-1; clone size: -; D gene: TRBD1; J gene: TRBJ2-7; CDR3 DNA: TGCGCCAGCAGCCAGGACAGGGGAAGCGAGCAGTACTTC; CDR3 protein: CASSQDRGSEQYF
V gene: TRBV2; clone size: -; D gene: -; J gene: TRBJ1-6; CDR3 DNA: TGTGCCAGCAGTGATATGGCCGGGGCTGGTTCACCCCTCCACTTT; CDR3 protein: CASSDMAGAGSPLHF
V gene: TRBV6-5; clone size: -; D gene: -; J gene: TRBJ2-1; CDR3 DNA: TGTGCCAGCAGCCAGGGGAGGTTGGATGAGCAGTTCTTC; CDR3 protein: CASSQGRLDEQFF
V gene: TRBV5-8; clone size: few; D gene: TRBD1; J gene: TRBJ1-2; CDR3 DNA: TGTGCCAGCAGCTTGGGGGACAGAAACTATGGCTACACCTTC; CDR3 protein: CASSLGDRNYGYTF
V gene: TRBV29-1; clone size: -; D gene: TRBD1; J gene: TRBJ1-4; CDR3 DNA: TGCAGCGGACTACAGGGGGAAAAACTGTTTTTT; CDR3 protein: CSGLQGEKLFF
V gene: TRBV18; clone size: -; D gene: -; J gene: TRBJ2-7; CDR3 DNA: TGTGCCAGCTCACCAAGGGACGAGCAGTACTTC; CDR3 protein: CASSPRDEQYF
V gene: TRBV25-1; clone size: few; D gene: -; J gene: TRBJ2-7; CDR3 DNA: TGTGCCAGCAGTGAACCGGGTTCTAACTACGAGCAGTACTTC; CDR3 protein: CASSEPGSNYEQYF
V gene: TRBV28; clone size: -; D gene: -; J gene: TRBJ2-7; CDR3 DNA: TGTGCCAGCAGTTCCGGGACACCAAGCTCCTACGAGCAGTACTTC; CDR3 protein: CASSSGTPSSYEQYF
V gene: TRBV19; clone size: few; D gene: -; J gene: TRBJ2-1; CDR3 DNA: TGTGCCAGTAGTCTTGGGGAACTGTACAATGAGCAGTTCTTC; CDR3 protein: CASSLGELYNEQFF
V gene: TRBV29-1; clone size: -; D gene: -; J gene: TRBJ1-6; CDR3 DNA: TGCAGCGTTGGGACAGATCTTAATTCACCCCTCCACTTT; CDR3 protein: CSVGTDLNSPLHF
V gene: TRBV7-3; clone size: -; D gene: -; J gene: TRBJ2-7; CDR3 DNA: TGTGCCAGCAGCTTAGGAAGGGGATCCTACGAGCAGTACTTC; CDR3 protein: CASSLGRGSYEQYF
V gene: TRBV7-9; clone size: few; D gene: -; J gene: TRBJ2-7; CDR3 DNA: TGTGCCAGCAGCTTAACAGGGCTTAGCTCCTACGAGCAGTACTTC; CDR3 protein: CASSLTGLSSYEQYF
V gene: TRBV5-8; clone size: few; D gene: -; J gene: TRBJ2-3; CDR3 DNA: TGTGCCAGCAGCTTGGAAGGTGGGCGGGTTACGCAGTATTTT; CDR3 protein: CASSLEGGRVTQYF
V gene: TRBV7-9; clone size: few; D gene: -; J gene: TRBJ2-3; CDR3 DNA: TGTGCCAGCAGCCCTCGGACAGTTTCTAGCACAGATACGCAGTATTTT; CDR3 protein: CASSPRTVSSTDTQYF
V gene: TRBV5-1; clone size: few; D gene: TRBD1; J gene: TRBJ2-1; CDR3 DNA: TGCGCCAGCGGTTGGCAAACAGGGGGCAATGAGCAGTTCTTC; CDR3 protein: CASGWQTGGNEQFF
V gene: TRBV9; clone size: few; D gene: -; J gene: TRBJ1-5; CDR3 DNA: TGTGCCAGCAGCGTAGATGGGCTGACTCTACCAAATCAGCCCCAGCATTTT; CDR3 protein: CASSVDGLTLPNQPQHF
V gene: TRBV4-3; clone size: few; D gene: -; J gene: TRBJ2-7; CDR3 DNA: TGCGCCAGCAGCCAAGAGACGGGGGCCTCCTACGAGCAGTACTTC; CDR3 protein: CASSQETGASYEQYF
V gene: TRBV15; clone size: few; D gene: -; J gene: TRBJ1-3; CDR3 DNA: TGTGCCACCAGCAGAGTGGGTTTAGGCACCATATATTTT; CDR3 protein: CATSRVGLGTIYF
V gene: TRBV18; clone size: -; D gene: -; J gene: TRBJ1-2; CDR3 DNA: TGTGCCAGCTCACCAATCGACAGTCAAGGCTACACCTTC; CDR3 protein: CASSPIDSQGYTF
V gene: TRBV6-5; clone size: -; D gene: -; J gene: TRBJ1-2; CDR3 DNA: TGTGCCAGCACCCCAGGAGGACAGAACTATGGCTACACCTTC; CDR3 protein: CASTPGGQNYGYTF
V gene: TRBV7-2; clone size: -; D gene: TRBD1; J gene: TRBJ1-2; CDR3 DNA: TGTGCCAGCAGCTCACTCACAGGGGGCATGAATGGCTACACCTTC; CDR3 protein: CASSSLTGGMNGYTF
V gene: TRBV18; clone size: few; D gene: TRBD1; J gene: TRBJ2-7; CDR3 DNA: TGTGCCAGCTCATTGAGACAGGGGGGTAACTACGAGCAGTACTTC; CDR3 protein: CASSLRQGGNYEQYF
V gene: TRBV5-6; clone size: -; D gene: -; J gene: TRBJ2-2; CDR3 DNA: TGTGCCAGCAGCTTTTTGAGTACGCAGGCCGGGGAGCTGTTTTTT; CDR3 protein: CASSFLSTQAGELFF
V gene: TRBV9; clone size: few; D gene: -; J gene: TRBJ1-1; CDR3 DNA: TGTGCCAGCAGCGTGGACAGCATGAACACTGAAGCTTTCTTT; CDR3 protein: CASSVDSMNTEAFF
V gene: TRBV6-6; clone size: few; D gene: -; J gene: TRBJ1-1; CDR3 DNA: TGTGCCAGTTACAGGGTACCCATTAACACTGAAGCTTTCTTT; CDR3 protein: CASYRVPINTEAFF
V gene: TRBV15; clone size: -; D gene: -; J gene: TRBJ1-1; CDR3 DNA: TGTGCCACCAGGACGCAGGACACTGAAGCTTTCTTT; CDR3 protein: CATRTQDTEAFF
V gene: TRBV15; clone size: -; D gene: -; J gene: TRBJ2-1; CDR3 DNA: TGTGCCACCAGCAGAGCTGGGATCTCCTCCCCTGGGCAGTTCTTC; CDR3 protein: CATSRAGISSPGQFF
V gene: TRBV28; clone size: -; D gene: TRBD1; J gene: TRBJ2-7; CDR3 DNA: TGTGCCAGCAGCTCTACCCCCGGACAGGGGAGTCTCTACGAGCAGTACTTC; CDR3 protein: CASSSTPGQGSLYEQYF
V gene: TRBV7-8; clone size: few; D gene: -; J gene: TRBJ2-3; CDR3 DNA: TGTGCCAGCAGCTTAGGACTACTCACTAGCAGAGGAGATACGCAGTATTTT; CDR3 protein: CASSLGLLTSRGDTQYF
V gene: TRBV12-5; clone size: few; D gene: -; J gene: TRBJ1-5; CDR3 DNA: TGTGCTAGTAGTGGGAGCAATCAGCCCCAGCATTTT; CDR3 protein: CASSGSNQPQHF
V gene: TRBV9; clone size: few; D gene: TRBD1; J gene: TRBJ1-6; CDR3 DNA: TGTGCCAGCAGCGCCGACAGGGGGAATTCACCCCTCCACTTT; CDR3 protein: CASSADRGNSPLHF
V gene: TRBV4-3; clone size: -; D gene: TRBD1; J gene: TRBJ1-4; CDR3 DNA: TGCGCCAGCAGCCAAGATAGGGGGACAGGGATCGAAAAACTGTTTTTT; CDR3 protein: CASSQDRGTGIEKLFF
V gene: TRBV29-1; clone size: -; D gene: -; J gene: TRBJ2-5; CDR3 DNA: TGCAGCGTATCCGGGGCGGGGGAGACCCAGTACTTC; CDR3 protein: CSVSGAGETQYF
V gene: TRBV7-2; clone size: few; D gene: -; J gene: TRBJ2-7; CDR3 DNA: TGTGCCAGCAGTTCAGCTGGGACCGTAGGATACGAGCAGTACTTC; CDR3 protein: CASSSAGTVGYEQYF
V gene: TRBV30; clone size: few; D gene: -; J gene: TRBJ1-4; CDR3 DNA: TGTGCCTGGAGTGCTCTTGGTGGAGGGGATGAAAAACTGTTTTTT; CDR3 protein: CAWSALGGGDEKLFF
V gene: TRBV6-6; clone size: -; D gene: -; J gene: TRBJ2-1; CDR3 DNA: TGTGCCAGCAGTTACTCGATCCCCCTCTCCTACAATGAGCAGTTCTTC; CDR3 protein: CASSYSIPLSYNEQFF